Listed here are 17 T cell receptor beta chains from one sample, sequenced in a study of regulatory T cells in long-lasting Graves disease. Indicated time point: newly diagnosed GD, antithyroid drugs for less than 3 months. The TCR library used RNA extracted from PBMCs. HTBI primers from iRepertoire and Arm-PCR of CDR3 regions yielded the TCR beta libraries. MiXCR, applied by TCRdb to the multiplex PCR reads, yields one record per CDR3 protein. The repertoire holds around 500,000 distinct CDR3 sequences, 15% to 20% seen once, with around a quarter in the top ten. These same records also appear under a second study, on T cells in Graves' hyperthyroidism and ophthalmopathy.

The specimen was peripheral blood mononuclear cells (PBMCs), collected at new diagnosis, from a patient treated with antithyroid drugs. All receptors come from a woman aged 40-65 years with Graves disease.

The V call is TRBV12-3 or TRBV12-4, the J call TRBJ2-7, with D unresolved. The CDR3 is 14 amino acids. V shed 2 bases and J shed 3 bases, with 11 bases lying between them. In DNA form, the CDR3 reads TGTGCCAGCAGTTTATTGGGCAAAAACTACGAGCAGTACTTC. Residues: CASSLLGKNYEQYF.

With regard to this clonotype: A read error may explain this, as a much larger clone is one base away. It is likely a read error, because the conserved phenylalanine at the end of the CDR3 is missing. The chain has TRBV2 and TRBJ1-5; possibly TRBD1 for D (5 bases). Germline CDR1 is SNHLY and CDR2 is FYNNEI. The length of the CDR3 is 14 residues. Trimming stripped 5 bases from V and 2 bases from J, with 10 bases between. CDR3 protein: CASSPRDGNQPQHL. The DNA for the CDR3 is TGTGCCAGCAGTCCCCGGGACGGCAATCAGCCCCAGCATCTT.

Ten or more counts support this clonotype. The chain has TRBV6-2 or TRBV6-3 and TRBJ2-5; 7 nucleotides agree with TRBD1. The CDR3 totals 15 residues. The V and J ends lost 5 bases and 2 bases, in that order; junction bases with no gene match: 8. Germline loops: CDR1 MNHEY, CDR2 SVGEGT. DNA of the CDR3: TGTGCCAGCAGTGTCCTACAGGGGATTCAAGAGACCCAGTACTTC. This encodes CASSVLQGIQETQYF.

The genes are TRBV3-1 and TRBJ1-2, with 7 bases identical to TRBD1. V lost 6 bases and J lost 3; bases outside the gene matches: 7. Germline V CDR1 and CDR2: LGHDT, YNNKEL (reference sequence). CDR3 size: 14 residues. This CDR3 reads CASSRNRGDYGYTF. As DNA, the CDR3 is TGTGCCAGCAGTCGAAACAGGGGAGACTATGGCTACACCTTC.

The sample holds a few counts of this clonotype. The V gene is TRBV7-9, the J gene TRBJ1-2, with TRBD1 identical over 9 bases. The junction had 6 bases not matched to a gene; V was cut back by 5 bases and J by 2 bases. The CDR3 contains 15 residues. Germline values: CDR1 SEHNR, CDR2 FQNEAQ (reference sequence). CDR3 loop: CASSPIQGANYGYTF. As DNA, the CDR3 is TGTGCCAGCAGCCCCATACAGGGGGCCAACTATGGCTACACCTTC.

The sample holds many counts of this clonotype. V is TRBV12-3 or TRBV12-4 and J is TRBJ2-3, with D possibly being TRBD2 (5 bases). Trimming removed 4 bases from V and 9 bases from J, with 8 bases in between. The CDR3 is made up of 11 amino acids. CDR3 region: CASSWTSTQYF. CDR3 DNA sequence: TGTGCCAGCAGTTGGACTTCGACGCAGTATTTT.

This chain joins TRBV7-6 and TRBJ1-3; maybe TRBD1 (5 bases). This CDR3 region has 15 residues. Trimming left V 4 bases short and J 4 bases short, with 14 bases between. Germline V gene sequence: CDR1 SGHVS, CDR2 FNYEAQ. CDR3 DNA sequence: TGTGCCAGCAGCTACAGCGGAGGGGTCGGAAACACCATATATTTT. It yields the protein CASSYSGGVGNTIYF.

The J gene is TRBJ2-7, the V gene TRBV29-1, with 7 bases aligning to TRBD2. The CDR3 consists of 13 residues. Germline CDR1 is SQVTM and CDR2 is ANQGSEA. The V and J ends lost 1 base and 5 bases, in that order; junction bases with no gene match: 5. The CDR3 region has the DNA TGCAGCGTTGAAGTGGGGGGGGGAAACGAGCAGTACTTC. It encodes CSVEVGGGNEQYF.

There are many counts of this clonotype. This rearrangement joins TRBV18 to TRBJ1-1; D is unclear. Trimming shortened V by 6 bases and J by 5 bases, and 13 bases separated the two germline ends. The CDR3 extends over 13 amino acids. Germline V CDR1 and CDR2: KGHSH, LQKENI. The CDR3 protein is CASSSEQRTEAFF. The CDR3 DNA is TGTGCCAGCTCCTCCGAACAGAGGACTGAAGCTTTCTTT.

This clonotype was seen many times. The genes are TRBV28 and TRBJ1-1, with D perhaps TRBD1 (5 bases). Trimming took off 6 bases at V and 4 bases at J, with 15 bases between the two ends. From germline, CDR1 is MDHEN and CDR2 SYDVKM. The CDR3 length is 14 residues. The CDR3 DNA sequence: TGTGCCAGCAGCTTCAGGGACCCGGGCACTGAAGCTTTCTTT. It encodes CASSFRDPGTEAFF. The full variable domain, with the rest looked up from reference TRBV28 and TRBJ1-1, is DVKVTQSSRYLVKRTGEKVFLECVQDMDHENMFWYRQDPGLGLRLIYFSYDVKMKEKGDIPEGYSVSREKKERFSLILESASTNQTSMYLCASSFRDPGTEAFFGQGTRLTVV.

The sample holds many counts of this clonotype. V is TRBV11-2 and J is TRBJ2-2; the match to TRBD2 covers 10 bases. The CDR3 contains 17 residues. Trimming took 5 bases from V and 1 from J; bases not matched to a gene: 7. Germline V gene lookup returns CDR1 SGHAT and CDR2 FQNNGV. The CDR3 nucleotides read TGTGCCAGCAGCCCTACCCGACTAGCGGGGAACACCGGGGAGCTGTTTTTT. Encoded protein: CASSPTRLAGNTGELFF. Variable domain in full (rest from reference TRBV11-2 and TRBJ2-2): EAGVAQSPRYKIIEKRQSVAFWCNPISGHATLYWYQQILGQGPKLLIQFQNNGVVDDSQLPKDRFSAERLKGVDSTLKIQPAKLEDSAVYLCASSPTRLAGNTGELFFGEGSRLTVL.

This clonotype came up many times. V and J are TRBV2 and TRBJ1-2; possibly TRBD1 for D (5 bases). CDR3 length equals 15 residues. Germline CDR1 SNHLY, CDR2 FYNNEI. V was trimmed by 4 bases and J by 5 bases, leaving 17 bases between them. The CDR3 loop is CASSAGDGGSYGYTF. In DNA, the CDR3 is TGTGCCAGCAGTGCGGGTGACGGGGGAAGTTATGGCTACACCTTC.

This clonotype was recorded many times. The J gene is TRBJ2-1, the V gene TRBV10-3; D not certain. The CDR3 extends over 14 amino acids. Germline V lookup: CDR1 ENHRY, CDR2 SYGVKD. V was shortened by 11 bases and J by 1 base, with 15 bases between the two germline ends. The CDR3 is CAVTDLMSYNEQFF. In DNA, the CDR3 is TGTGCCGTAACCGACCTCATGTCCTACAATGAGCAGTTCTTC.

The chain links TRBV3-1 to TRBJ2-7; D might be TRBD1 (6 bases). V was trimmed by 0 bases and J by 1 base, leaving 22 bases between them. This CDR3 spans 19 amino acids. Germline V gene lookup returns CDR1 LGHDT and CDR2 YNNKEL (reference sequence). CDR3 loop: CASSQDEGTVRGFSYEQYF. The DNA for the CDR3 is TGTGCCAGCAGCCAAGACGAGGGGACCGTCAGGGGCTTTTCCTACGAGCAGTACTTC.

This clonotype was found many times. This chain links TRBV27 with TRBJ2-7; tentative D call: TRBD1 (5 bases). Trimming shortened V by 0 bases and J by 5 bases, and 17 bases separated the two germline ends. Germline CDR1 and CDR2: MNHEY and SMNVEV (reference sequence). The length of the CDR3 is 16 residues. The CDR3 here is CASSLSGRFGVDEQYF. The CDR3, as DNA: TGTGCCAGCAGTTTATCGGGGCGATTTGGAGTTGACGAGCAGTACTTC.

This sequence joins TRBV4-1 and TRBJ2-1; 13 bases line up with TRBD2. J lost 9 bases, V lost 1 base, and 9 bases had no gene match. The CDR3 spans 17 residues. Germline lookup yields CDR1 MGHRA and CDR2 YSYEKL. The CDR3 loop is CASSQVGRTSGGGEQFF. CDR3 coding DNA: TGCGCCAGCAGCCAAGTGGGTAGGACTAGCGGGGGTGGTGAGCAGTTCTTC.

The table lists this clonotype with many counts. V usage is TRBV2 and J usage is TRBJ1-2, with D perhaps TRBD1 (5 bases). CDR1 is SNHLY, CDR2 FYNNEI, per germline. V shed 0 bases and J shed 7 bases, with 15 bases lying between them. This CDR3 comprises 15 residues. The CDR3 nucleotides are TGTGCCAGCAGTGAAGCGCAGGGAGGACCTGGTGGCTACACCTTC. This gives the protein CASSEAQGGPGGYTF.